This TCR beta chain appears in the sequencing data of a study of T cell repertoires in cytomegalovirus infection. This clonotype was seen more than once but under ten times. The target antigen is unknown. TCRdb processed the reads anew with MiXCR; each CDR3 protein has one entry. Among fewer than 200,000 distinct CDR3 sequences listed, about 20% were seen once. CDR3 size: 14 residues. CDR1 is MNHEY and CDR2 is SVGAGI in the germline V gene. V lost 5 bases to trimming and J lost 2 bases, with 10 bases between them. The V and J genes are TRBV6-5 and TRBJ1-3; D ambiguous. The material was CD8+ T cells from cultured PBMCs, obtained from culture after CMV antigen stimulation. The TCR originated in a human donor in good health (CMV status not recorded). Some clones in this sample may be carry-over from other donors' samples. The CDR3 DNA sequence: TGTGCCAGCAGTAACCCCGGGGCTGGAAACACCATATATTTT. This translates into CASSNPGAGNTIYF.